Listed here are 16 T cell receptor beta chains from one sample, sequenced in a study of brain T cells in children with intractable seizures. Sequencing was performed with immunoSEQ multiplex PCR; in TCRdb, only in-frame clones are kept and a portion is missing. The table lists about 340,000 clones, 93% of them singletons. Described time point: blood from clinic visit 5 months post-surgery; TSC patient then seizure free. This material consisted of peripheral blood, taken about 5 months after surgery. These receptors all come from a boy in the first two years of life with tuberous sclerosis and intractable seizures.

J is TRBJ2-3 and V is TRBV9; 9 bases agree with TRBD2. With 4 bases clipped from V and 4 bases from J, the junction kept 10 bases outside the gene matches. Germline CDR1 reads SGDLS; CDR2 reads YYNGEE. This CDR3 is 16 amino acids long. The CDR3 bases are TGTGCCAGCAGCACCGGGACTAGCCCTTCTTCAGATACGCAGTATTTT. Its protein is CASSTGTSPSSDTQYF.

This clone was counted once. The chain couples TRBV30 to TRBJ2-1, with 7 nucleotides matching TRBD2. With V trimmed by 3 bases and J by 4 bases, 3 bases remained unmatched. The CDR3 length is 13 residues. The germline gives CDR1 GTSNPN, CDR2 SVGIG (reference sequence). The CDR3 DNA reads as TGTGCCTGGAGCCTCGGGGGGTACAATGAGCAGTTCTTC. It yields the protein CAWSLGGYNEQFF.

This chain connects TRBV6-6 to TRBJ2-7, with a weak D call TRBD2 (7 bases). The germline CDR1 and CDR2 sequences are MNHNY and SVGAGI (reference sequence). CDR3 length: 14 amino acids. The V gene lost 5 bases and the J gene lost 5 bases, with 16 bases spanning the gap. This chain's CDR3 is CASSTRGGGDEQYF. In nucleotides, the CDR3 is TGTGCCAGCAGTACTCGAGGCGGGGGCGACGAGCAGTACTTC.

V usage is TRBV25-1 and J usage is TRBJ1-1; D not resolved. V gave up 1 base and J gave up 3 bases, with 9 bases separating them. Germline CDR1 and CDR2: MGHDK and SYGVNS. This CDR3 has 14 amino acids. The CDR3 region is CASSEWVGDTEAFF. CDR3 in DNA: TGTGCCAGCAGTGAATGGGTAGGTGACACTGAAGCTTTCTTT.

The chain carries TRBV7-9 and TRBJ1-6; D not resolved. CDR1 SEHNR and CDR2 FQNEAQ come from the germline V gene (reference sequence). V was cut by 7 bases and J by 8 bases, with 9 bases left in between. CDR3 size: 12 residues. In DNA, the CDR3 is TGTGCCAGCAACACATTAGATTCACCCCTCCACTTT. Protein product: CASNTLDSPLHF.

This clone has only one observation. J is TRBJ2-2 and V is TRBV9, with D perhaps given as TRBD1 or TRBD2 (6 bases each). CDR1 and CDR2 from the germline V gene are SGDLS and YYNGEE. Trimming removed 3 bases at V and 8 bases at J, with 11 bases between. This CDR3 spans 13 amino acids. This CDR3 is CASSGGGIGELFF. In DNA, the CDR3 is TGTGCCAGCAGCGGAGGGGGGATAGGGGAGCTGTTTTTT. The variable domain in full, completed from reference TRBV9 and TRBJ2-2, reads DSGVTQTPKHLITATGQRVTLRCSPRSGDLSVYWYQQSLDQGLQFLIQYYNGEERAKGNILERFSAQQFPDLHSELNLSSLELGDSALYFCASSGGGIGELFFGEGSRLTVL.

V is TRBV3-1 (or the pseudogene TRBV3-2) and J is TRBJ1-2; D is possibly TRBD1 (6 bases). V dropped 8 bases and J dropped 6 bases, with 22 bases sitting between them. Germline V gene sequence: CDR1 LGHDT, CDR2 YNNKEL (reference sequence). This CDR3 is built from 15 residues. The CDR3 reads CASSGNRAALNGYTF. CDR3 in DNA: TGTGCCAGCTCGGGGAACAGGGCCGCCCTCAATGGCTACACCTTC.

This sequence joins TRBV9 and TRBJ1-1; D call uncertain. The CDR3 has 13 amino acids. Trimming removed 4 bases at V and 6 bases at J, with 13 bases between. The germline V gene has CDR1 SGDLS and CDR2 YYNGEE. CDR3 nucleotides: TGTGCCAGCAGCCCCAGGTCTGGGGCTGAAGCTTTCTTT. It is translated as CASSPRSGAEAFF.

The chain recombines TRBV7-3 with TRBJ1-6; weak D call: TRBD1 (6 bases). Germline V gene data show CDR1 as SGHTA and CDR2 as FQGTGA. Trimming shortened V by 3 bases and J by 7 bases, and 13 bases separated the two germline ends. The CDR3 loop spans 15 amino acids. The CDR3 protein is CASSFGGAANSPLHF. The CDR3 DNA follows: TGTGCCAGCAGCTTTGGGGGGGCGGCCAATTCACCCCTCCACTTT.

The CDR3: CASSQDRSLASYNEQFF. CDR3 bases: TGTGCCAGCAGCCAAGATCGGTCTCTAGCAAGCTACAATGAGCAGTTCTTC. This chain links TRBV3-1 (or the pseudogene TRBV3-2) with TRBJ2-1; possible D gene TRBD2, 5 bases. CDR1 and CDR2 (germline): LGHDT, YNNKEL (reference sequence). Trimming removed 0 bases from V and 3 bases from J, with 15 bases in between. This CDR3 comprises 17 residues.

This clone was observed once. CDR3 coding DNA: TGTGCCAGCAGCCAAGAACACCCCACGGATCGGGAAAAACTGTTTTTT. It is translated as CASSQEHPTDREKLFF. This sequence joins TRBV4-2 and TRBJ1-4, with unresolved D. The CDR3 runs 16 residues. CDR1 is LGHNA, CDR2 YNFKEQ, per germline. V was trimmed by 0 bases and J by 8 bases, leaving 16 bases between them.

The sample holds one count of this clone. This chain joins TRBV9 and TRBJ2-2; 7 bases are a match to TRBD1. V lost 0 bases to trimming and J lost 9 bases; unmatched junction nucleotides: 14. Looked up from germline, CDR1 is SGDLS and CDR2 is YYNGEE. There are 17 residues in the CDR3. CDR3 sequence: CASSVGGLGDSFRELFF. The CDR3 DNA is TGTGCCAGCAGCGTAGGAGGGTTGGGGGACAGCTTCCGGGAGCTGTTTTTT.

In regard to this clone: One end of the junction fails to match germline, which may point to a read error. The chain uses TRBV12-3 or TRBV12-4 and TRBJ2-3, with 7 bases lining up with TRBD1. This CDR3 is 12 amino acids long. The DNA of the CDR3 is TGTGCCAGCACCCTCTCGGACAGGTTGTATCATTTT. Its translation: CASTLSDRLYHF.

J is TRBJ2-7 and V is TRBV5-1, with 7 positions matching TRBD1. V was pared by 1 base and J by 3 bases, with 7 bases of the junction left unmatched. This CDR3 has 15 residues. CDR1 and CDR2 (germline): SGHRS, YFSETQ. CDR3 sequence reads: CASSLSKGAGYEQYF. In DNA form, the CDR3 reads TGCGCCAGCAGCTTGTCGAAGGGGGCGGGCTACGAGCAGTACTTC.

The rearrangement links TRBV20-1 to TRBJ2-7; D is possibly TRBD2 (6 bases). CDR3 length equals 13 residues. The V and J ends lost 3 bases and 2 bases respectively, with 11 bases between them. The germline V gene encodes CDR1 DFQATT and CDR2 SNEGSKA (reference sequence). The CDR3 DNA reads as TGCAGTGCTAGTCACGGGGGTACCTACGAGCAGTACTTC. Amino acid sequence: CSASHGGTYEQYF.

The chain employs TRBV24-1 and TRBJ2-7, with D possibly TRBD1 on 6 matching bases. Germline loops: CDR1 KGHDR, CDR2 SFDVKD. Trimming cost V 4 bases and J 4 bases, with 16 bases left between them. CDR3 size: 15 residues. CDR3 nucleotide sequence: TGTGCCACCAGTGACCCACGGGACACGTTTTACGAGCAGTACTTC. Amino acid sequence: CATSDPRDTFYEQYF.